Here is one T cell receptor beta chain with its context. Its cognate antigen is unknown. The entry originates in a study of T-cell memory formation after mild COVID-19. Notes on the study in general: The main location of contracting CD4+ clones was CM and EM, and that of contracting CD8+ clones was EMRA. Cross-reactive memory apparently joined, as some responding clones appeared in pre-infection memory.

TCRdb fed the 5' RACE reads into MiXCR, producing one record per CDR3 protein. In the table there are 90,000 to 120,000 distinct CDR3 sequences, 8.5% to 14% of which are singletons. This CDR3 region has 12 residues. CDR1 and CDR2 (germline): SGHRS, YFSETQ. V lost 1 base and J lost 6, with 5 bases in between. The sample taken for sequencing was PBMCs or a T cell subset sorted from them (not recorded which). This TCR derives from a man aged 18 to 29 who had mild COVID-19 (a few samples of this study predate the infection). Cell type and time point are not known. The chain is built from TRBV5-1 and TRBJ2-1; unclear D gene. The CDR3 protein is CASSLYSNEQFF. The DNA of the CDR3 is TGCGCCAGCAGCTTGTACAGCAATGAGCAGTTCTTC.